The 25 T cell receptor beta chains below were found in one sample sequenced in a study of tumor-infiltrating lymphocytes in primary liver carcinoma. Reverse transcription of roughly 480 ng total RNA with a constant-region primer produced TCR beta cDNA. The TCR beta library was amplified through three nested multiplex PCR rounds in a modified ARM-PCR procedure. Investigators reported that the first two PCR rounds, at 10 cycles each, used TRBV1-TRBV30 forward primers with a C-beta reverse primer. TCRdb reanalysed the multiplex PCR reads using MiXCR and keeps one entry per CDR3 protein. This sample has under 85,000 distinct CDR3 sequences; 72% occur once, and the top ten carry just under 20%. Joint extraction of RNA and DNA used about 17-30 mg of bulk tissue that was unsorted. The sequenced sample was liver tumor tissue from sampling region 1. The subset denotes: tumor region T1, superior pole. The receptors stem from a man aged 35 to 55 with primary liver carcinoma and hepatitis B virus infection.

This sequence joins TRBV11-2 and TRBJ2-2; TRBD2 aligns across 10 bases. The germline V gene has CDR1 SGHAT and CDR2 FQNNGV. This CDR3 region has 15 residues. V shed 5 bases and J 5 bases; nucleotides not matched to a gene: 5. CDR3 in amino acids: CASSASGRDTGELFF. The CDR3 region has the DNA TGTGCCAGCAGCGCAAGCGGGAGGGATACCGGGGAGCTGTTTTTT.

To note about this clonotype: One end of the junction is discordant with germline, which a read error may explain. The rearrangement joins TRBV6-6 to TRBJ2-1; a possible D gene is TRBD2 (5 bases). The CDR3 length is 16 residues. Per the germline V gene, CDR1 is MNHNY and CDR2 is SVGAGI (reference sequence). CDR3 in amino acids: CASRLSVLRSYNGQFF. The CDR3 nucleotides read TGTGCCAGCAGGCTTAGCGTACTTAGATCCTACAATGGGCAGTTCTTC.

This clonotype was detected once. A junction boundary mismatches the germline segment, possibly from a read error. The V gene is TRBV10-3, the J gene TRBJ1-1, with 7 nucleotides matching TRBD1. The CDR3 contains 14 residues. Germline CDR1 is ENHRY and CDR2 is SYGVKD. In DNA form, the CDR3 reads TGTGCCATCAGTGGTGACAGGGCAAACACTCAAGCTTTCTTT. The encoded protein is CAISGDRANTQAFF.

With respect to this clonotype: The junction departs from germline at one end; a sequencing error may be responsible. The genes are TRBV6-6 and TRBJ1-5, with D unclear. The CDR3 loop spans 16 amino acids. Per germline, CDR1 MNHNY and CDR2 SVGAGI (reference sequence). The CDR3 DNA reads as TGTGTCAGCAGCTACCGAGTAGAGTATAGCAGTCAGCCCCAGCATTTT. Translation gives CVSSYRVEYSSQPQHF.

With respect to this clonotype: Just one base apart from a much larger clone, this may be a read error. The CDR3 loop reads CAWSVGNIIYF. The DNA for the CDR3 is TGTGCCTGGAGTGTCGGAAACATCATATATTTT. The J gene is TRBJ1-3, the V gene TRBV30; D ambiguous. This CDR3 is 11 amino acids long. Germline V CDR1 and CDR2: GTSNPN, SVGIG (reference sequence).

Turning to this clonotype: The junction and the germline gene differ at one end; a read error may be behind it. The chain links TRBV11-2 to TRBJ2-7; no firm D call. Germline values: CDR1 SGHAT, CDR2 FQNNGV. The CDR3 spans 14 residues. CDR3 protein: CASNLTGTAYEQCF. In nucleotides, the CDR3 is TGTGCCAGCAACTTAACTGGCACTGCCTACGAGCAGTGTTTC.

This clonotype was observed a few times. The chain employs TRBV2 and TRBJ1-5; 7 nucleotides line up with TRBD1. Germline V gives CDR1 SNHLY, CDR2 FYNNEI. The trim removed 5 bases at V and 5 bases at J, leaving 3 bases unmatched. CDR3 size: 13 residues. The CDR3 sequence is CASSIRGDQPQHF. CDR3 DNA sequence: TGTGCCAGCAGTATCAGGGGGGATCAGCCCCAGCATTTT.

Worth noting for this clonotype: The conserved final phenylalanine or tryptophan is absent from the CDR3, which likely points to a read error. The gene calls are TRBV11-2 and TRBJ1-2; no firm D call. The CDR3 consists of 16 residues. Germline assignment: CDR1 SGHAT and CDR2 FQNNGV. Here the CDR3 DNA reads TGTGTTAGCAGCTTAGGTGGTGCAGGTACCCTCTATGGCTACACCTTA. It is translated as CVSSLGGAGTLYGYTL.

The genes are TRBV19 and TRBJ2-3; TRBD1 might be the D (5 bases). Germline V gene sequence: CDR1 LNHDA, CDR2 SQIVND (reference sequence). V was clipped by 2 bases and J by 5 bases, with 11 bases between them. The CDR3 has 14 amino acids. DNA for the CDR3: TGTGCCAGTAGTATAAACCAGGGCGGAGATACGCAGTATTTT. It encodes CASSINQGGDTQYF.

This chain uses TRBV27 with TRBJ2-2, with TRBD2 matching 7 bases. The V segment lost 10 bases and the J segment 6 bases; nucleotides outside the gene matches: 8. Germline V gene lookup returns CDR1 MNHEY and CDR2 SMNVEV (reference sequence). The CDR3 is made up of 13 amino acids. CDR3 amino acids: CATRGLVAGELFF. The CDR3 coding sequence is TGTGCCACCCGCGGACTAGTCGCCGGGGAGCTGTTTTTT.

J is TRBJ2-1 and V is TRBV29-1; D uncertain. Trimming removed 5 bases from V and 10 bases from J, with 15 bases in between. Germline V lookup: CDR1 SQVTM, CDR2 ANQGSEA. CDR3 size: 12 residues. The CDR3 nucleotides are TGCAGCGTTCTAGTGGGATATAGGGAGCAGTTCTTC. Its protein product is CSVLVGYREQFF.

This clonotype was seen many times. The J gene is TRBJ2-1, the V gene TRBV5-6, with 9 bases lining up with TRBD2. CDR1 and CDR2 (germline): SGHDT, YYEEEE. This CDR3 is built from 15 residues. V trimming: 4 bases; J trimming: 10 bases; junction bases outside the gene matches: 12. The CDR3 spells CASSQGLALGGEQFF. CDR3 DNA: TGTGCCAGCAGCCAGGGACTAGCTCTTGGAGGGGAGCAGTTCTTC.

The chain couples TRBV2 to TRBJ1-1; no clear D gene. The CDR3 runs to 13 residues. Per the germline V gene, CDR1 is SNHLY and CDR2 is FYNNEI. Trimming pared 5 bases from V and 6 bases from J, leaving 13 bases between. The CDR3 reads CASSTTRSAEAFF. The CDR3 DNA follows: TGTGCCAGCAGTACAACACGAAGCGCTGAAGCTTTCTTT.

Concerning this clonotype itself: The junction departs from germline at one end; a sequencing error may be responsible. This rearrangement joins TRBV12-3 or TRBV12-4 to TRBJ1-2; D might be TRBD1 (6 bases). The CDR3 runs 15 residues. The CDR3: CVSGLRDMPFYGNTF. DNA of the CDR3: TGTGTCAGCGGTTTAAGGGACATGCCCTTCTATGGCAACACCTTC.

Concerning this clonotype: Sequence at one end of the junction differs from germline and may be a read error. This rearrangement joins TRBV30 to TRBJ2-1; 7 bases agree with TRBD2. The CDR3 covers 11 residues. Germline CDR1 and CDR2: GTSNPN and SVGIG (reference sequence). The CDR3 region has the DNA TGTGCCCGGAGTAGGGAGGGATCGGAGTTCTTC. Amino acid sequence: CARSREGSEFF. The full variable domain, in which reference TRBV30 and TRBJ2-1 provide the parts outside the CDR3, is SQTIHQWPATLVQPVGSPLSLECTVEGTSNPNLYWYRQAAGRGLQLLFYSVGIGQISSEVPQNLSASRPQDRQFILSSKKLLLSDSGFYLCARSREGSEFFGPGTRLTVL.

For this clonotype: Compared with germline, one end of the junction differs, possibly owing to a read error. The V and J genes are TRBV12-3 or TRBV12-4 and TRBJ2-7; D call uncertain. The CDR3 runs 13 residues. In DNA form, the CDR3 reads TGTACCAGCAGTTTAAGGGAATCCTACGAGAAGTACTTC. It yields the protein CTSSLRESYEKYF.

This clonotype was observed many times. The V gene is TRBV6-5, the J gene TRBJ1-2; D possibly corresponds to TRBD1 (6 bases). Trimming shortened V by 0 bases and J by 10 bases, and 18 bases separated the two germline ends. This CDR3 has 15 amino acids. Germline V lookup: CDR1 MNHEY, CDR2 SVGAGI. DNA of the CDR3: TGTGCCAGCAGTTACTCGAGGACAGCGCCCGGGGACTACACCTTC. Translated: CASSYSRTAPGDYTF.

The CDR3 sequence is CAIGVSPGQSNEKLFF. CDR3 nucleotides: TGTGCCATCGGTGTCTCACCGGGACAGAGTAATGAAAAACTGTTTTTT. The chain couples TRBV10-3 to TRBJ1-4, with 7 bases matching TRBD1. CDR1 is ENHRY, CDR2 SYGVKD, per germline. V dropped 8 bases and J dropped 4; count of bases not matched to a gene: 13. This CDR3 is built from 16 residues.

About this clonotype itself: A read error may produce the germline difference seen at one junction end. This chain links TRBV6-6 with TRBJ2-7, with D possibly being TRBD2 (6 bases). Germline CDR1 MNHNY, CDR2 SVGAGI (reference sequence). The CDR3 totals 14 residues. The CDR3 coding sequence is TGTGCCAGCAGTTACTCGAGACTGGACTACGGGCAGTACTTC. Protein sequence: CASSYSRLDYGQYF.

The chain joins TRBV19 to TRBJ2-4; 7 bases fit TRBD1. The CDR3 consists of 14 residues. Germline V gene lookup returns CDR1 LNHDA and CDR2 SQIVND (reference sequence). Unmatched junction bases numbered 13, after V lost 10 bases and J lost 7 bases. CDR3 DNA: TGTGCCAATAGCTCGACAGGGATCGTTAACATTCAGTACTTC. It is translated as CANSSTGIVNIQYF.

On this clonotype: The final CDR3 position lacks the conserved phenylalanine or tryptophan, pointing to a likely read error. CDR3 loop: CASSASWGYEQYL. The CDR3 DNA sequence: TGTGCAAGCAGTGCTAGCTGGGGCTACGAGCAGTACTTA. The rearrangement links TRBV6-1 to TRBJ2-7, with TRBD2 as a possible D gene (5 bases). Germline assignment: CDR1 MNHNS and CDR2 SASEGT. This CDR3 comprises 13 residues.

A remark on this clonotype: This may be a read error, as it is one base from a much larger clone. The chain couples TRBV7-9 to TRBJ2-7; TRBD2 agrees at 9 bases. This CDR3 is 17 amino acids long. Per the germline V gene, CDR1 is SEHNR and CDR2 is FQNEAQ (reference sequence). Germline trimming cut 4 bases from V and 2 bases from J; bases unmatched to any gene: 12. The CDR3 DNA follows: TGTGCCAGCAGCTCCGCTGAGAGACTAGCGGATCCCTACGAGCAGTACTTC. Translated: CASSSAERLADPYEQYF.

V is TRBV5-5 and J is TRBJ2-7, with 13 bases that match TRBD2. From germline, CDR1 is SGHKS and CDR2 YYEKEE (reference sequence). With 7 bases clipped from V and 7 bases from J, the junction kept 5 bases outside the gene matches. The length of the CDR3 is 13 residues. CDR3 amino acids: CASGWGLAGEQYF. The CDR3 DNA follows: TGTGCCAGCGGCTGGGGACTAGCGGGAGAGCAGTACTTC.

Worth noting for this clonotype: At one end the junction does not follow the germline gene, possibly because of a read error. For the CDR3, the DNA is TGTACCAGCATTAGCTCCTACGAGCAGTACTTC. This translates into CTSISSYEQYF. The chain employs TRBV2 and TRBJ2-7, with D unresolved. Germline loops: CDR1 SNHLY, CDR2 FYNNEI. CDR3 length: 11 residues. Full variable domain (rest looked up from reference TRBV2 and TRBJ2-7): EPEVTQTPSHQVTQMGQEVILRCVPISNHLYFYWYRQILGQKVEFLVSFYNNEISEKSEIFDDQFSVERPDGSNFTLKIRSTKLEDSAMYFCTSISSYEQYFGPGTRLTVT.

A remark on this clonotype: At one end, the junction sequence differs from germline, possibly due to a read error. The J gene is TRBJ2-3, the V gene TRBV5-1, with D possibly matching TRBD2 (6 bases). This CDR3 is built from 17 residues. Germline loops: CDR1 SGHRS, CDR2 YFSETQ. The CDR3, as DNA: TGTGCCAGCAGCGATATCCCCGGGGCTAGCGCCACAGATACGCAGTATTTT. Amino acids: CASSDIPGASATDTQYF.